Listed below are T cell receptor beta chains from one sample, sequenced in a study of T cell changes during pregnancy in multiple sclerosis. Clones were read by immunoSEQ multiplex PCR, and TCRdb kept only the in-frame ones, dropping some. The sample holds roughly 110,000 clones, just under 95% seen once. The material was peripheral blood, obtained in the third trimester of pregnancy. The receptor source for this set is a female donor in good health, enrolled as a control in a pregnancy study. Each CDR3 is given with its conserved first and last residue. Each record gives: V gene, CDR3 length, CDR3 protein.

TRBV9 | 15 | CASSLLQGLEVEAFF
TRBV4-3 | 13 | CASSQEGGTEAFF
TRBV7-2 | 15 | CASRFTGSSYNEQFF
TRBV11-3 | 14 | CASSPRDSKHEQYF
TRBV9 | 15 | CASSERDTHNSPLHF
TRBV27 | 17 | CASLPVGGRGSYNEQFF
TRBV16 | 15 | CASSQPTGIGYGYTF
TRBV30 | 17 | CAWSDLLGTGNTDTQYF
TRBV30 | 15 | CAWRSRLGGTYEQYF
TRBV30 | 14 | CAWTDRAEDYGYTF
TRBV23-1 | 19 | CASSQSLNGRGDFNYGYTF
TRBV15 | 17 | CATSRGGGVSGANVLTF
TRBV5-6 | 15 | CASSRDSATYNEQFF
TRBV5-1 | 16 | CASSLVTAITSYGYTF
TRBV6-1 | 14 | CASSGGPATYEQYF
TRBV7-3 | 16 | CASTKDSHTSTDTQYF